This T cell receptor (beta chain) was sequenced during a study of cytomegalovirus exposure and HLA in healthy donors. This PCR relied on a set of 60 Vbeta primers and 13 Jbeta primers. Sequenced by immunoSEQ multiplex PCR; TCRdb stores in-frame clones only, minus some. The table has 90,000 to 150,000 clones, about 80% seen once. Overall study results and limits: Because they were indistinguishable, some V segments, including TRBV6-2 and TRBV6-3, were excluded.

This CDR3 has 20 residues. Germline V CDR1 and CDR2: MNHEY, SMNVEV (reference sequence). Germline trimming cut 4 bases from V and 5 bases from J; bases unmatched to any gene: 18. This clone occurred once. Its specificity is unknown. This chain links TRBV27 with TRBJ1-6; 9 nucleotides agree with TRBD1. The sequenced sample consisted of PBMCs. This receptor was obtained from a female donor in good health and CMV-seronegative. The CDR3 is CASSSLTLERDRDNNSPLHF. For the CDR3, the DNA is TGTGCCAGCAGTTCTCTTACCCTCGAAAGGGACAGGGACAATAATTCACCCCTCCACTTT.